This TCR beta chain originates from a study of OX40 agonist ivuxolimab in advanced cancers. About the study: The patients' treatment was ivuxolimab, an agonistic anti-OX40 (CD134) antibody. Head and neck, renal cell, melanoma or hepatocellular carcinoma were the cancers that dose-escalation patients had.

Sequenced by immunoSEQ multiplex PCR; TCRdb stores in-frame clones only, minus some. The data contain approximately 65,000 clones, under 95% of them singletons. The table lists this clone with a count of one. Germline lookup yields CDR1 MDHEN and CDR2 SYDVKM. This CDR3 has 15 amino acids. Between the trimmed V and J ends, which lost 5 bases and 5 bases, there was a span of 13 bases. Sequencing was performed on CD4+ or CD8+ T cells sorted from blood, taken in a trial of the OX40 agonist ivuxolimab. This sequence originates from an adult with an advanced solid tumor such as melanoma, head and neck, liver or kidney cancer. The chain uses TRBV28 and TRBJ1-6; maybe TRBD1 (6 bases). The CDR3 DNA reads as TGTGCCAGCAGTCCGCAGGACAGAGATAATTCACCCCTCCACTTT. Translating it yields CASSPQDRDNSPLHF.